This entry lists 28 T cell receptor beta chains sequenced from one sample in a study of cytomegalovirus exposure and HLA in healthy donors. Primers for the PCR totalled 60 Vbeta and 13 Jbeta. Libraries were prepared by immunoSEQ multiplex PCR; TCRdb keeps only in-frame clonotypes and omits some of them. The sample yields under 300,000 clones, 75% to 85% seen once. Specimen: PBMCs. The receptors shown here come from a woman aged 60-75 years in good health and CMV-seropositive.

As regards this clone: Other DNA sequences from this sample encode an identical CDR3 as well. V gene TRBV5-1 combines with J gene TRBJ2-1, with 8 positions matching TRBD2. V dropped 4 bases and J dropped 7; count of bases not matched to a gene: 4. Germline V CDR1 and CDR2: SGHRS, YFSETQ. This CDR3 has 13 residues. The DNA of the CDR3 is TGCGCCAGCAGCCTAGGACTAGCTAATGAGCAGTTCTTC. This encodes CASSLGLANEQFF.

This chain links TRBV5-1 with TRBJ1-2, with D unresolved. The CDR3 has 15 residues. V was pared by 3 bases and J by 1 base, with 13 bases between. Germline V gene lookup returns CDR1 SGHRS and CDR2 YFSETQ. The CDR3 region is CASSSPGSDNYGYTF. Written as DNA, the CDR3 is TGCGCCAGCAGCTCCCCGGGATCCGATAACTATGGCTACACCTTC.

The chain couples TRBV2 to TRBJ2-1; TRBD2 agrees at 14 bases. This CDR3 region has 15 residues. The germline V gene encodes CDR1 SNHLY and CDR2 FYNNEI. The ends lost 11 bases at V and 4 bases at J; junction bases unmatched: 7. DNA of the CDR3: TGTGCCCAAAGGGGGACTAGCGGGGGATACAATGAGCAGTTCTTC. Protein product: CAQRGTSGGYNEQFF.

The J gene is TRBJ1-5, the V gene TRBV18; D is ambiguous. The length of the CDR3 is 17 residues. In germline, CDR1 is KGHSH, CDR2 LQKENI. The V end lost 4 bases, the J end lost 1 base, and 17 bases lay between the germline ends. CDR3 DNA: TGTGCCAGCTCACTCGACCCCAGGCTTGGAAGCAATCAGCCCCAGCATTTT. This translates into CASSLDPRLGSNQPQHF.

This clone has more than one count but fewer than ten. The chain combines TRBV5-1 with TRBJ2-7, with 8 nucleotides matching TRBD2. The CDR3 contains 14 residues. J lost 5 bases, V lost 3 bases, and 7 bases had no gene match. Germline CDR1 SGHRS, CDR2 YFSETQ. The CDR3 sequence: CASSSSAGDHEQYF. In nucleotides, the CDR3 is TGCGCCAGCAGCTCATCAGCGGGAGACCACGAGCAGTACTTC. Full variable domain (outside the CDR3, taken from reference TRBV5-1 and TRBJ2-7): KAGVTQTPRYLIKTRGQQVTLSCSPISGHRSVSWYQQTPGQGLQFLFEYFSETQRNKGNFPGRFSGRQFSNSRSEMNVSTLELGDSALYLCASSSSAGDHEQYFGPGTRLTVT.

V usage is TRBV19 and J usage is TRBJ2-7; 9 bases are a match to TRBD1. Germline V gene data show CDR1 as LNHDA and CDR2 as SQIVND (reference sequence). This CDR3 has 14 amino acids. After removal of 4 bases from V and 7 bases from J, the junction contained 8 bases not matched to a gene. CDR3 residues: CASSTGTGTFEQYF. The CDR3 region has the DNA TGTGCCAGTAGTACCGGGACAGGGACCTTTGAGCAGTACTTC.

The chain has TRBV2 and TRBJ2-1, with TRBD1 matching 9 bases. CDR1 SNHLY and CDR2 FYNNEI come from the germline V gene. The V and J ends lost 5 bases and 3 bases, in that order; junction bases with no gene match: 8. This CDR3 contains 16 residues. The CDR3 DNA reads as TGTGCCAGCAGTCTCCCACGGGACAGGGTCTACAATGAGCAGTTCTTC. Its translation: CASSLPRDRVYNEQFF.

The J gene is TRBJ2-5, the V gene TRBV5-1; possible D gene TRBD2, 6 bases. Germline values: CDR1 SGHRS, CDR2 YFSETQ. Trimming took off 5 bases at V and 4 bases at J, with 18 bases between the two ends. The CDR3 loop spans 15 amino acids. CDR3 region: CASRKLLGGVETQYF. DNA for the CDR3: TGCGCCAGCAGGAAGTTGTTGGGGGGAGTAGAGACCCAGTACTTC.

The rearrangement links TRBV6-1 to TRBJ2-5, with 15 bases identical to TRBD2. The V gene end was trimmed by 6 bases and the J gene end by 3 bases; junction bases not matched to a gene: 2. This CDR3 has 15 amino acids. Germline V CDR1 and CDR2: MNHNS, SASEGT. Written as DNA, the CDR3 is TGTGCCAGCAGCGGACTAGCGGGAGGGAAAGAGACCCAGTACTTC. It is translated as CASSGLAGGKETQYF.

The rearrangement uses TRBV2 and TRBJ1-2; D is perhaps TRBD1 (5 bases). The germline V gene has CDR1 SNHLY and CDR2 FYNNEI. V was clipped by 8 bases and J by 7 bases, with 8 bases between them. The CDR3 covers 10 residues. For the CDR3, the DNA is TGTGCCAGCGCCCAGGGTGGCTACACCTTC. Protein: CASAQGGYTF.

This chain links TRBV2 with TRBJ2-5; TRBD2 aligns across 12 bases. The CDR3 is made up of 12 amino acids. Germline V gene sequence: CDR1 SNHLY, CDR2 FYNNEI. Losses at the gene ends were 4 bases for V and 10 bases for J; bases not matched to a gene: 1. For the CDR3, the DNA is TGTGCCAGCAGTGGACTAGCGGGAGACCAGTACTTC. Translated, it gives CASSGLAGDQYF.

The chain has TRBV6-5 and TRBJ2-1; D might be TRBD2 (5 bases). V lost 2 bases and J lost 4, with 9 bases in between. Per the germline V gene, CDR1 is MNHEY and CDR2 is SVGAGI. This CDR3 has 14 residues. The CDR3 sequence: CASSYGRVYNEQFF. The CDR3 DNA is TGTGCCAGCAGTTACGGGCGGGTGTACAATGAGCAGTTCTTC.

The DNA of the CDR3 is TGTGCCAGCAGTTTACGGGGGTCAGATACGCAGTATTTT. Translation: CASSLRGSDTQYF. This sequence joins TRBV27 and TRBJ2-3; a weak D match, TRBD2 (6 bases). The CDR3 consists of 13 residues. V shed 2 bases and J shed 4 bases, with 7 bases lying between them. CDR1 and CDR2 from the germline V gene are MNHEY and SMNVEV (reference sequence).

The rearrangement uses TRBV27 and TRBJ1-1; 8 nucleotides match TRBD1. The V segment lost 6 bases and the J segment 6 bases; nucleotides outside the gene matches: 9. The germline gives CDR1 MNHEY, CDR2 SMNVEV (reference sequence). There are 14 residues in the CDR3. As DNA, the CDR3 is TGTGCCAGCAGGAAGGACAGGGCAGCCCCTGAAGCTTTCTTT. Its protein is CASRKDRAAPEAFF.

This chain joins TRBV5-1 and TRBJ2-1; the D is unclear. Per the germline V gene, CDR1 is SGHRS and CDR2 is YFSETQ. The CDR3 extends over 13 amino acids. V shed 4 bases and J shed 5 bases, with 10 bases lying between them. CDR3 coding DNA: TGCGCCAGCAGCCCCTCAACAAACAATGAGCAGTTCTTC. This sequence encodes CASSPSTNNEQFF.

J is TRBJ1-4 and V is TRBV12-5; TRBD1 aligns across 12 bases. From germline, CDR1 is LGHNT and CDR2 FRNRAP. The CDR3 is made up of 21 amino acids. V lost 0 bases, J lost 7 bases, and 18 bases stayed unmatched. The CDR3: CASGLVLIGFGTGGAGEKLFF. CDR3 sequence (DNA): TGTGCTAGTGGTTTGGTACTCATTGGGTTCGGGACAGGGGGCGCGGGTGAAAAACTGTTTTTT.

The chain recombines TRBV4-1 with TRBJ2-1, with 9 bases identical to TRBD1. The CDR3 totals 17 residues. Germline CDR1 reads MGHRA; CDR2 reads YSYEKL. Trimming at V came to 3 bases and at J to 4 bases, leaving 10 bases not matched to a gene. The CDR3 loop is CASSHSPGQGIYNEQFF. The CDR3 DNA reads as TGCGCCAGCAGCCATTCCCCGGGACAGGGAATATACAATGAGCAGTTCTTC.

This clone came up a few times. Here the CDR3 reads CASSPLGGDSRDTGELFF. DNA of the CDR3: TGCGCCAGCAGCCCATTGGGGGGGGACTCGAGAGACACCGGGGAGCTGTTTTTT. The V gene is TRBV5-1, the J gene TRBJ2-2; 7 nucleotides agree with TRBD2. Germline CDR1 and CDR2: SGHRS and YFSETQ. CDR3 length: 18 residues. Losses at the gene ends were 4 bases for V and 3 bases for J; bases not matched to a gene: 15.

The chain uses TRBV7-6 and TRBJ2-3; 13 positions agree with TRBD2. The CDR3 loop spans 17 amino acids. Germline-derived CDR1 and CDR2 are SGHVS and FNYEAQ. V gave up 1 base and J gave up 8 bases; unmatched junction bases: 9. The CDR3 protein is CASSLEVRTSGRITQYF. CDR3 DNA: TGTGCCAGCAGCTTAGAAGTTAGGACTAGCGGGAGAATTACGCAGTATTTT.

This clone was seen only once. This rearrangement joins TRBV5-4 to TRBJ2-7; 8 bases align to TRBD1. The CDR3 covers 15 residues. J was trimmed by 2 bases and V by 4 bases; bases with no gene match: 8. Germline assignment: CDR1 SGHNT and CDR2 YYREEE (reference sequence). The CDR3 loop reads CASSAERDRTYEQYF. The CDR3 DNA reads TGTGCCAGCAGCGCTGAACGGGACAGGACCTACGAGCAGTACTTC.

This clone has just a few counts. The V gene is TRBV5-1, the J gene TRBJ1-2; 8 nucleotides agree with TRBD1. The J segment lost 4 bases and the V segment lost 4 bases, leaving 6 bases of the junction unmatched. There are 14 residues in the CDR3. CDR1 SGHRS and CDR2 YFSETQ come from the germline V gene. CDR3 sequence reads: CASSTGDRLYGYTF. The CDR3 DNA follows: TGCGCCAGCAGCACAGGGGACAGGCTCTATGGCTACACCTTC.

This chain connects TRBV7-3 to TRBJ2-1; D perhaps matches TRBD2 (6 bases). This CDR3 spans 16 amino acids. V lost 5 bases and J 7 bases, leaving 21 bases between the germline ends. Germline V gene sequence: CDR1 SGHTA, CDR2 FQGTGA. The chain's CDR3 is CASSAGSPGEANEQFF. The CDR3 nucleotides read TGTGCCAGCAGCGCCGGCAGTCCGGGGGAGGCAAATGAGCAGTTCTTC.

The gene calls are TRBV5-6 and TRBJ1-2; no reliable D call. V was shortened by 3 bases and J by 6 bases, with 12 bases between the two germline ends. Germline CDR1 and CDR2: SGHDT and YYEEEE. This CDR3 is 13 amino acids long. DNA of the CDR3: TGTGCCAGCAGCTCGCTCGAGGAACATGGCTACACCTTC. It codes for CASSSLEEHGYTF.

This clone has more than one count but fewer than ten. This chain connects TRBV6-1 to TRBJ1-3; the D is unclear. Germline CDR1 MNHNS, CDR2 SASEGT. Deletions cut 6 bases from V and 0 bases from J, with 9 bases between. CDR3 length: 14 amino acids. The CDR3 loop reads CASRLQTSGNTIYF. The CDR3 DNA is TGTGCCAGCAGACTCCAAACCTCTGGAAACACCATATATTTT.

This clone was picked up a small number of times. The chain uses TRBV9 and TRBJ2-6; 8 bases match TRBD1. Germline assignment: CDR1 SGDLS and CDR2 YYNGEE. V was clipped by 4 bases and J by 4 bases; unmatched bases: 10. This CDR3 is 17 amino acids long. The chain's CDR3 is CASSFTQGGLGANVLTF. The CDR3 DNA is TGTGCCAGCAGCTTTACACAGGGGGGCCTCGGGGCCAACGTCCTGACTTTC. The whole variable domain, filled in from reference TRBV9 and TRBJ2-6, reads DSGVTQTPKHLITATGQRVTLRCSPRSGDLSVYWYQQSLDQGLQFLIQYYNGEERAKGNILERFSAQQFPDLHSELNLSSLELGDSALYFCASSFTQGGLGANVLTFGAGSRLTVL.

The J gene is TRBJ1-5, the V gene TRBV6-5; no reliable D call. CDR1 is MNHEY and CDR2 is SVGAGI in the germline V gene. V lost 6 bases to trimming and J lost 1 base, with 13 bases between them. This CDR3 is 15 amino acids long. CDR3 sequence reads: CASSPTGLSNQPQHF. The CDR3 DNA follows: TGTGCCAGCAGCCCCACGGGGTTAAGCAATCAGCCCCAGCATTTT.

This chain connects TRBV7-8 to TRBJ2-2; 10 bases agree with TRBD2. The ends lost 5 bases at V and 6 bases at J; junction bases unmatched: 9. Germline V gene sequence: CDR1 SGHVS, CDR2 FQNEAQ. The CDR3 sequence is 16 residues long. CDR3 amino acids: CASSQTLAGASGELFF. Written as DNA, the CDR3 is TGTGCCAGCAGCCAAACCCTAGCGGGAGCTTCCGGGGAGCTGTTTTTT.

CDR3 nucleotides: TGTGCCAGCAGCCTAAGCCCGGGACTAGCCTACGAGCAGTACTTC. Its translation is CASSLSPGLAYEQYF. This chain uses TRBV7-2 with TRBJ2-7, with 8 bases fitting TRBD2. V gave up 5 bases and J gave up 2 bases; unmatched junction bases: 8. Germline V gene lookup returns CDR1 SGHTA and CDR2 FQGNSA. This CDR3 spans 15 amino acids. Drawing the rest from reference TRBV7-2 and TRBJ2-7, the complete variable domain is GAGVSQSPSNKVTEKGKDVELRCDPISGHTALYWYRQSLGQGLEFLIYFQGNSAPDKSGLPSDRFSAERTGGSVSTLTIQRTQQEDSAVYLCASSLSPGLAYEQYFGPGTRLTVT.